The clone carrying this TCR beta chain was detected a few times. As yet, its antigen is unknown. The TCR beta cDNA libraries contained unique molecular identifiers. TCRdb analysed the PCR reads with MiXCR anew, one entry per CDR3 protein. The sample records 820,000 or so distinct CDR3 sequences, approximately 53% being singletons. This entry comes from a study of post-analysis software for immune sequencing data. Overall study results and limits: TRBV5-6, TRBV5-1 and TRBV20-1 belonged to a set of roughly 5 TRBV segments that were more frequent in patients than controls.

CDR3 length equals 13 residues. The V gene lost 4 bases and the J gene lost 4 bases, with 10 bases spanning the gap. Germline V gene sequence: CDR1 SGHRS, CDR2 YFSETQ. This receptor was identified in a girl between 5 and 17 years old with multiple sclerosis. This chain uses TRBV5-1 with TRBJ2-3; D is uncertain. Sequenced sample: blood. CDR3 loop: CASSLGISDTQYF. CDR3 coding DNA: TGCGCCAGCAGCCTAGGGATTTCAGATACGCAGTATTTT.